These T cell receptor beta chains were read from a single sample in a study of tumor-infiltrating lymphocytes in primary liver carcinoma. One entry per CDR3 protein results from TCRdb running MiXCR on the multiplex PCR reads. The data hold approximately 100,000 distinct CDR3 sequences, with around 73% observed a single time. The sequencing sample was made of liver tumor tissue from sampling region 2. These receptors were collected from a woman aged 60-75 years with primary liver carcinoma and hepatitis B virus infection. CDR3s include the opening cysteine and the closing phenylalanine or tryptophan. The D gene is left open where the match is weak. Size tells how often a clone was seen (once, few, many) or the class of an expanded clone, and some rows leave it out.

j_gene,d_gene,v_gene,abundance,CDR3nt,CDR3aa
TRBJ1-4,-,TRBV6-6,many,TGTGCCAGCACAGAGGTTACTAATGAAAAACTGTTTTTT,CASTEVTNEKLFF
TRBJ1-5,-,TRBV6-1,-,TGTGCCAACAGTGAAGCCTCCAATCAGCCCCAGCATTTT,CANSEASNQPQHF
TRBJ2-5,TRBD2,TRBV10-2,-,TGCGCCAACTGTGAGGGACTAGCGGGAGGAGGCCAAGAGACCCAGTACTTC,CANCEGLAGGGQETQYF
TRBJ2-7,TRBD1,TRBV28,-,TGTGCCAGCAGTTCAGGGACAGGGCATTACGAGCAGTACTTC,CASSSGTGHYEQYF
TRBJ1-1,-,TRBV12-3/TRBV12-4,-,TGTGCCAGCAATGGACGGGAGAGCACTGAAGCTTTCTTT,CASNGRESTEAFF
TRBJ1-2,-,TRBV18,-,TGTGCCAGCTCACGTTCAGACACCTATGGCTACACCTTC,CASSRSDTYGYTF
TRBJ2-3,TRBD2,TRBV4-1,-,TGCGTCAGCAGCCAAGAAGGGCCTAGCGGAAGCACAGATACGCGGTATTTT,CVSSQEGPSGSTDTRYF
TRBJ2-5,-,TRBV7-9,-,TGTGCCACCCTCAGGGTCAGTGGGGGGGAGACCCAGTACTTC,CATLRVSGGETQYF
TRBJ2-4,-,TRBV29-1,-,TGCATCGTTGAAGTTCGTCGGAGGACAAAAAACATTCAGTACTTC,CIVEVRRRTKNIQYF
TRBJ2-2,TRBD2,TRBV29-1,-,TGCAGCGTTGGTGGGACTAGCGTCACCGGGGAGCTATTTTTT,CSVGGTSVTGELFF
TRBJ2-5,TRBD1,TRBV11-3,-,TGTGCCAGCAGCTTAGGAACTCAGGGGGCCCCTGTGACCCAGTACTTC,CASSLGTQGAPVTQYF
TRBJ2-1,TRBD2,TRBV5-1,few,TGCGCCAGCAGACTTAGCGGGAATAATGAGCAGTTCTTC,CASRLSGNNEQFF
TRBJ2-2,-,TRBV4-1,-,TGCGCCAGCAGCAGCATATGGCACGATAACACCGGGGAGCTGTTTTTT,CASSSIWHDNTGELFF
TRBJ2-5,-,TRBV19,-,TGTGCCAGTAGTGAGAGTACAGCCCAAGAGACCCAGTACTTC,CASSESTAQETQYF
TRBJ2-7,-,TRBV11-3,-,TGTGCCAGCAGCTTAAGCGGTCTGGAGCACGAGCAGTGCTTC,CASSLSGLEHEQCF
TRBJ2-3,-,TRBV7-2,-,TGTGCCAGCAGCTTAGCTTGGTGGGATTCGGATACGCAGTATTTT,CASSLAWWDSDTQYF
TRBJ2-1,-,TRBV29-1,once,TGCAACGTTGGATTGGGAGCTCAATCCTACAATGAGCAGTTCTTC,CNVGLGAQSYNEQFF
TRBJ2-7,-,TRBV6-6,-,TGTGCCAGCAGTTACAGGATAGGGTTAGGGTACGAGGAGTACTTC,CASSYRIGLGYEEYF
TRBJ2-3,-,TRBV6-1,-,TGTGCGATACCCGGGGTTGGAACAGATACGCAGTATTTT,CAIPGVGTDTQYF
TRBJ2-1,-,TRBV20-1,-,TGCAGTGCCGGACAGGGAGGGCATGAGCAGTTCTTC,CSAGQGGHEQFF
TRBJ2-1,-,TRBV11-2,-,TGTGCTACCATCTTAGAGTCAGCGAGTGAGCAGTTCTTC,CATILESASEQFF
TRBJ2-5,-,TRBV29-1,-,TGCAGCGCCCCTAACGGGATGGTGGAGACACAGTACTTC,CSAPNGMVETQYF
TRBJ2-3,TRBD2,TRBV29-1,-,TGCAGCGTGATATTACAGGCGGGAGCAGATACGAAGTATTTT,CSVILQAGADTKYF
TRBJ2-3,TRBD1,TRBV7-9,many,TGTGCCAGCAGCTTTGGACAGGGTGGAACAGATACGCAGTATTTT,CASSFGQGGTDTQYF
TRBJ2-1,TRBD1,TRBV11-2,-,TGTGCCGGCAGCCGACACAGGGGAAGGGGACAGAGCTACTACAATGGGCAGTTCTTC,CAGSRHRGRGQSYYNGQFF
TRBJ2-3,TRBD1,TRBV30,many,TGTGCCTGGAGCAGACAGGGGTCGGGCACAGATACGCAGTATTTT,CAWSRQGSGTDTQYF
TRBJ2-1,TRBD2,TRBV29-1,many,TGCAGCGTTGGTGGGACTAGCGGGAGAGCCCAACCCTACAATGAGCAGTTCTTC,CSVGGTSGRAQPYNEQFF
TRBJ1-1,-,TRBV30,-,TGTGCCTGGCCTAAGAGGGGGACTGAAGCGTTCTTT,CAWPKRGTEAFF
TRBJ1-2,-,TRBV12-3/TRBV12-4,-,TGTGCCAGCAATTTCGCAGGGGCCTATGGCTACACCTTC,CASNFAGAYGYTF
TRBJ1-3,-,TRBV29-1,many,TGCAGCGTCGAGACCTCGACCTCTGGAAACACCATATATTTT,CSVETSTSGNTIYF
TRBJ2-5,-,TRBV11-2,-,TGTGCCAGCAGCTTAGACTCCAAGGGGATCCGGTACTTC,CASSLDSKGIRYF
TRBJ2-5,TRBD2,TRBV14,-,TGTGCCAGCAGCCAAGGCGTGACGGGAGGCGACGAGATCCACTACTTC,CASSQGVTGGDEIHYF
TRBJ2-7,-,TRBV28,-,TGTGTCAGCAGTTTAAGAGGTGGCGCGTCCGAGCAGTACTTC,CVSSLRGGASEQYF
TRBJ2-1,-,TRBV20-1,-,TGCAGTGCGAGTTCCAATGAGCAGTTCTTC,CSASSNEQFF
TRBJ2-1,-,TRBV2,once,TGTGCCAGCAGTGATTTAAAGGGGCTTCAGCTGGCCAATGAGCAATTCTTC,CASSDLKGLQLANEQFF
TRBJ2-2,TRBD2,TRBV11-3,-,TGTGCCAACAGCGGCACTAGCGGGATTGCCACAGGGGAGCTGTTTTTT,CANSGTSGIATGELFF
TRBJ2-7,-,TRBV18,-,TGTGCCAGCTCAGTCCTGACAGGAAGGGGCCAATACGAGCAGTACTTC,CASSVLTGRGQYEQYF
TRBJ2-2,-,TRBV20-1,once,TGCAGTGCTAGCGGGAACACCGGGGAGCTGTTTTTT,CSASGNTGELFF
TRBJ2-1,TRBD2,TRBV2,-,TGTGCCAGCTCTACCGGGACTAGCGGTTCCTACAATGAGCAGTTCTTC,CASSTGTSGSYNEQFF
TRBJ2-7,TRBD1,TRBV11-3,-,TGTGCCAGCATCTTAGGGACAGGGTGCTCCCTCGAGCTGTACTTC,CASILGTGCSLELYF
TRBJ1-1,TRBD1,TRBV28,-,TGTGCCAACAAAACAGGGGTCGATGTCGAAGCTTTATTT,CANKTGVDVEALF
TRBJ1-4,-,TRBV11-2,-,TGTGCCAGTAGCTCCCCTACAGGAAAGGATAAACTGTTTTTT,CASSSPTGKDKLFF
TRBJ1-5,-,TRBV7-3,-,TGTGCCAGCAGCTTCTCCCCCGGTCAGCCCCAGCATTTT,CASSFSPGQPQHF
TRBJ2-1,-,TRBV11-1,-,TGTACCAGCAGCTTCGGCACGTATGATGAGCAGTTCTTC,CTSSFGTYDEQFF
TRBJ2-5,TRBD2,TRBV11-2,medium-sized,TGTGCCAGCAGCCCCGGGACTAGCGGGAGTAGAGAGACCCAGTACTTC,CASSPGTSGSRETQYF
TRBJ2-5,-,TRBV20-1,-,TGCAGCCTACCCGGAGCCTGGGAGACCCAGTACTTC,CSLPGAWETQYF
TRBJ2-1,-,TRBV12-5,-,TGTGCTAGTGACGCCCGCAATGAGCAGTTCTTC,CASDARNEQFF
TRBJ1-2,-,TRBV5-1,-,TGCGCCAGCAGCTTCGGACAGTCCATGGATGGCTACACCTTC,CASSFGQSMDGYTF
TRBJ2-4,TRBD2,TRBV11-2,-,TGTGCCAGGACCCCTCGACTAGCGGGAGGTCCTCGGATCAAAAACATTCAGTACTTC,CARTPRLAGGPRIKNIQYF
TRBJ2-3,TRBD2,TRBV4-1,many,TGCGCCAGCAGCCAAGCCCCCCTACGGACTAGCGGGAGGGCCACAGATACGCAGTATTTT,CASSQAPLRTSGRATDTQYF
TRBJ2-7,TRBD1,TRBV11-2,-,TGTACCAGCAGCCGAACAGGGGATAGCTACGAGCAGTACTTT,CTSSRTGDSYEQYF
TRBJ2-5,TRBD2,TRBV28,few,TGTGTCAGCAGTTTACGCAGGTCGGCTAGCGGGGGTAGTGAGACCCAGTACTTC,CVSSLRRSASGGSETQYF
TRBJ2-3,TRBD1,TRBV28,-,TGTGCCAGCAGTCTTGTAGGGGGCAGAGATACGCACTATTTT,CASSLVGGRDTHYF
TRBJ1-1,-,TRBV11-2,-,TGTGCCAGCAGCTCAGTTGGGGAATCTACGGGCACTGAGGCTTTCTTT,CASSSVGESTGTEAFF